This T cell receptor (beta chain) originates from a study of shared clonotypes between healthy human individuals. Study context: Plates per donor: three CD4 naive, three CD4 memory, two CD8 naive, one CD8 memory.

Libraries were prepared by immunoSEQ multiplex PCR; TCRdb keeps only in-frame clonotypes and omits some of them. The profile covers about 2.1 million clones, with 93% appearing a single time and around 1.7% taken by the ten largest. Study results and caveats: Incomplete sequencing of sorted subsets was indicated by rarefaction despite large depth.

The naive CD8 subset, CD45RO-negative cells positively selected for CCR7, excluded terminally differentiated effector memory CD45RA+ cells. The donors were adults (healthy and HIV-negative) with no recent acute infections or vaccinations. Points on this clone: What it binds is unknown. The identical CDR3 is also encoded by other nucleotide sequences in the sample.

This clonotype was sampled from a man between 18 and 29 years old in good health. Some clones in this sample may be carry-over from other donors' samples. The sequenced material came from naive CD8+ T cells from PBMCs.

The CDR3 bases are TGTGCCAGCAGTCCCCGGGGCCGCAATCAGCCCCAGCATTTT. Its protein is CASSPRGRNQPQHF. The chain has TRBV28 and TRBJ1-5, with a possible D match to TRBD1 (5 bases). This CDR3 comprises 14 residues. V shed 5 bases and J shed 2 bases, with 10 bases lying between them. CDR1 is MDHEN, CDR2 SYDVKM, per germline.